Below are 2 T cell receptor beta chains sequenced from a single sample in a study of blood T cell repertoires in COVID-19. TCRdb keeps only in-frame clones here, not all; method: immunoSEQ multiplex PCR. This sample has hundreds of thousands of clones; around 90% occur once, and the top ten carry 0.75% to 0.85%. Sequenced material: peripheral blood. The source is a man aged 18 to 35 with COVID-19, enrolled during active disease.

The V call is TRBV27, the J call TRBJ2-2; 11 bases are a match to TRBD1. After removal of 4 bases from V and 6 bases from J, the junction contained 10 bases not matched to a gene. The CDR3 totals 17 residues. Looked up from germline, CDR1 is MNHEY and CDR2 is SMNVEV (reference sequence). The CDR3 loop reads CASSWIPGQGDAGELFF. As DNA, the CDR3 is TGTGCCAGCAGTTGGATCCCGGGACAGGGGGACGCCGGGGAGCTGTTTTTT.

V gene TRBV30 combines with J gene TRBJ2-4; weak D call: TRBD1 (5 bases). V lost 8 bases and J 1 base, leaving 21 bases between the germline ends. The germline CDR1 and CDR2 sequences are GTSNPN and SVGIG (reference sequence). CDR3 length: 16 residues. CDR3 bases: TGTGCCGCCAGGGCAGTTTCTGACTTGGCCAAAAACATTCAGTACTTC. Amino acids: CAARAVSDLAKNIQYF.